Sequencing of this TCR beta chain was carried out in a study of T cells in Graves' hyperthyroidism and ophthalmopathy (dated by TCRdb to between 2018 and 2020). Study-level background: Peripheral blood samples were taken at the time of initial diagnosis, prior to any treatment. To identify TCR V-J signatures that set the groups apart, the researchers used a discovery cohort of 90 to 100 patients, made up of 43 with Graves' ophthalmopathy and around 58 with stable Graves' hyperthyroidism. Prospective prediction of ophthalmopathy was tested in an independent validation cohort consisting of about 19 hyperthyroidism patients and around 16 patients who later progressed to ophthalmopathy. The roughly 100 discovery patients were divided at random into training and test sets in a 7:3 ratio. Thyroid tissue and blood T-cell repertoires from about six Graves' hyperthyroidism patients were also compared in the study. After blood sampling, hyperthyroidism patients were treated with methimazole at a starting dose of 30 mg daily, and ophthalmopathy patients were treated with high-dose intravenous methylprednisolone. The paper reports TCR Vbeta CDR3 sequencing of approximately 130 peripheral blood samples: around 41 ophthalmopathy, approximately 74 hyperthyroidism and around 17 progressor patients. Beyond this particular receptor, the publication reports: In cross-validation, a model built on a 13 V-J signature told ophthalmopathy apart from stable hyperthyroidism with 87.88% sensitivity and roughly 81% specificity, and in testing the same model reached 80%/75%. In validation, the model predicted progression to ophthalmopathy with roughly 66% sensitivity and approximately 78% specificity, a median of 6.5 months before onset. Most expanded thyroid clonotypes (frequency above 0.001) were also detected in blood, suggesting blood repertoires may reflect thyroid immune responses. No statistical method was used to set the sample size in advance, and investigators knew the group allocation.

V trim: 0 bases; J trim: 5 bases; unmatched bases: 8. The CDR3 contains 16 residues, cysteine and phenylalanine counted. The CDR3 DNA has 48 bases and is translated from base 1. From the germline V gene, CDR1 is SGHVS and CDR2 is FNYEAQ. The TCR beta CDR3 regions were amplified from RNA transcripts. For the first round of RT-PCR on the TCR CDR3, the HTBI primer set was used together with the Qiagen OneStep RT-PCR kit. The libraries were constructed in a second round of multiplex PCR and then size-selected and purified. The libraries were sequenced on an Illumina HiSeq2000 using paired-end 100 bp reads. As for the authors' bioinformatics: SOAPnuke was used to process the raw data, with reads discarded if the reads contained adapters or uncalled bases, had a mean Phred below 15, or lacked an exact constant-primer or identifier match. High-quality paired reads were merged with COPE v1.2.5, and unique nucleotide sequences were defined as clonotypes. Clonotypes were aligned to IMGT TRBV, TRBD and TRBJ reference segments using MiTCR v1.1. Only V-J combinations with frequency above 0.0001, covering about 99% of repertoires, were analysed. A TCS score was defined as the ratio between F50 (clonal expansion) and ExV (chaos), using BLOSUM62-based TCRdist between CDR3 peptides within each V-J. Welch's t-statistics and random forest reduced fewer than 550 V-J features to fewer than 15, which were used in a naive Bayes classifier (R e1071). TCRdb passed the public sequencing reads through fastp at Q25 and MiXCR, retaining productive beta sequences. Duplicate CDR3 protein sequences are folded into a single record with the most common DNA and genes. These V and J calls derive from TCRdb rather than the authors' analysis. Within this sample are 450,000 to 650,000 distinct CDR3 sequences, with roughly 18% of them counted one time only. Jointly, the top ten make up about 16% of the sample.

In the ophthalmopathy patients, disease was moderately to severely active, with a Clinical Activity Score of 3 or more, a NOSPECS grade of 4 or more, and a duration of less than 3 months. The study excluded patients with uncontrolled infections, other autoimmune diseases, pregnancy or lactation. Clinical symptoms, serum thyroxine and TRAb, thyroid ultrasound, and orbital computed tomography formed the basis for the diagnoses. Ficoll-Paque density gradient centrifugation was used to isolate PBMCs from 8 to 10 ml of fresh peripheral blood. Total RNA was extracted using Trizol reagent, and RNA quality was assessed on an Agilent 2100 Bioanalyzer. A note on this clonotype: The clone's antigen remains unknown. Base qualities are missing; no much larger clone stands one base away.

This chain is built from TRBV7-6 and TRBJ2-7; 9 central nucleotides agree with TRBD2. Sequencing used blood. This clonotype was obtained from a woman aged 18-29 years with Graves' ophthalmopathy. The DNA is as follows: TGTGCCAGCAGCTTAGCCAGCGGGAGGTTGGGTCACGAGCAGTACTTC. Its protein is CASSLASGRLGHEQYF.